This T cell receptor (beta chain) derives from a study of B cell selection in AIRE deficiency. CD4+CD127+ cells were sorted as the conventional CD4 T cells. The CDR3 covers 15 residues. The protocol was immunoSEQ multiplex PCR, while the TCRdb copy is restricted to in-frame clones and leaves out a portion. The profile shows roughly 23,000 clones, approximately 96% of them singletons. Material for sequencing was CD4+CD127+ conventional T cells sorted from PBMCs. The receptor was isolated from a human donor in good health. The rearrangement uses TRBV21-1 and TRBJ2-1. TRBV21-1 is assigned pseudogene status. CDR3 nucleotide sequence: TGTGCCAGCAGCAAATCCGAAAACGCTTACAATGAGCAGTTCTTC. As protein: CASSKSENAYNEQFF.